These T cell receptor beta chains were read from a single sample in a study of cytomegalovirus exposure and HLA in healthy donors. Libraries were prepared by immunoSEQ multiplex PCR; TCRdb keeps only in-frame clonotypes and omits some of them. The sample shows 100,000 to 150,000 clones, about 87% of them seen only once. Sequencing was carried out using PBMCs. These TCRs come from a woman in her twenties or thirties in good health and CMV-seronegative. Each CDR3 is given with its conserved first and last residue. The D gene is left open where the match is weak. Clone size, where shown, is once, few, many, or a class for clones that have expanded.

15	NA	TRBV7-9	TRBJ1-5	TRBD1	TGTGCCAGCAGCTTTACAGGGGGCATCGGCCAGCCCCAGCATTTT	CASSFTGGIGQPQHF
15	NA	TRBV5-4	TRBJ2-6	NA	TGTGCCAGCAGCTTGCGAGTATCTGGGGCCAACGTCCTGACTTTC	CASSLRVSGANVLTF
16	NA	TRBV7-2	TRBJ2-3	TRBD2	TGTGCCAGCAGCATAGCCTTCGGGGGGTCCACAGATACGCAGTATTTT	CASSIAFGGSTDTQYF
11	NA	TRBV29-1	TRBJ1-2	NA	TGCAGCGTTCGACAGAACTATGGCTACACCTTC	CSVRQNYGYTF
14	NA	TRBV28	TRBJ2-7	TRBD1	TGTGCCAGCAGCGACAGGGCGAGTTCCTACGAGCAGTACTTC	CASSDRASSYEQYF
15	NA	TRBV6-4	TRBJ2-3	TRBD1	TGTGCCAGCAGTGACTCGACAGGGCACACAGATACGCAGTATTTT	CASSDSTGHTDTQYF
14	NA	TRBV10-1	TRBJ2-1	TRBD1	TGCGCCAGCAGAGACAGGGTCTCCTACAATGAGCAGTTCTTC	CASRDRVSYNEQFF
13	NA	TRBV7-3	TRBJ2-7	NA	TGTGCCAGCAGCTTAAACAGAGAATACGAGCAGTACTTC	CASSLNREYEQYF
14	NA	TRBV27	TRBJ2-7	TRBD1	TGTGCCAGCAGTTTGTGGGACAGATCCTACGAGCAGTACTTC	CASSLWDRSYEQYF
16	once	TRBV28	TRBJ2-3	TRBD2	TGTGCCAGCAGTTTCACCGGGCGGGGGGAGGAGGATACGCAGTATTTT	CASSFTGRGEEDTQYF
19	NA	TRBV28	TRBJ2-1	TRBD1	TGTGCCAGCAGTCCCCGACAGGGGGTGAGGGAGGCAGCCTACAATGAGCAGTTCTTC	CASSPRQGVREAAYNEQFF
15	NA	TRBV9	TRBJ2-1	TRBD2	TGTGCCAGCAGCCCCCAATGGGCGGGAGGCTATGAGCAGTTCTTC	CASSPQWAGGYEQFF
15	once	TRBV6-5	TRBJ2-7	NA	TGTGCCAGCAGTTACTCGTCAGGGGGGACCTACGAGCAGTACTTC	CASSYSSGGTYEQYF
17	NA	TRBV10-3	TRBJ1-5	TRBD1	TGTGCCATCAGTGAGTCGGGGGCAGGGGGAAACAATCAGCCCCAGCATTTT	CAISESGAGGNNQPQHF
16	NA	TRBV19	TRBJ1-3	NA	TGTGCCAGTAGTATCTACAGGGAACGTCCTGGAAACACCATATATTTT	CASSIYRERPGNTIYF
11	NA	TRBV20-1	TRBJ2-7	NA	TGCAGTGCTAGTTCGGGCTACGAGCAGTACTTC	CSASSGYEQYF
15	NA	TRBV5-1	TRBJ1-1	NA	TGCGCCAGCAGCTTGGGGGCCTTCCCACTAGAAGGAGCTTTCTTT	CASSLGAFPLEGAFF
22	NA	TRBV4-1	TRBJ2-6	TRBD2	TGCGCCAGCAGCCAATACTTACTACTAGCGGGGAGGTACGGCTCTGGGGCCAACGTCCTGACTTTC	CASSQYLLLAGRYGSGANVLTF
15	once	TRBV4-2	TRBJ2-1	TRBD2	TGTGCCAGCAGCCCTAACCGGGACTACCTCAATGAGCAGTTCTTC	CASSPNRDYLNEQFF
16	NA	TRBV28	TRBJ2-1	NA	TGTGCCAGCAGTTTGAGGAAAAGCGGCCTGGCGGAGGAGCAGTTCTTC	CASSLRKSGLAEEQFF
14	NA	TRBV5-1	TRBJ2-6	NA	TGCGCCAGCAGCTACAGCTCTGGGGCCAACGTCCTGACTTTC	CASSYSSGANVLTF
12	NA	TRBV19	TRBJ1-1	NA	TGTGCCAGTAGTCCAGGGAACACTGAAGCTTTCTTT	CASSPGNTEAFF
13	few	TRBV5-4	TRBJ2-3	TRBD1	TGTGCCAGCACATCACAGGGGTCAGATACGCAGTATTTT	CASTSQGSDTQYF
15	NA	TRBV10-3	TRBJ2-7	TRBD1	TGTGCCATCAGTAGCCGGGGACAGGGGTCTCAGGAGCAGTACTTC	CAISSRGQGSQEQYF
17	NA	TRBV28	TRBJ1-1	TRBD1	TGTGCCAGCAGTTCAACCCTTCTGACAGGGGGCAACACTGAAGCTTTCTTT	CASSSTLLTGGNTEAFF